Below are 32 T cell receptor beta chains sequenced from a single sample in a study of blood T cell repertoires in COVID-19. Method: immunoSEQ multiplex PCR; TCRdb's copy keeps in-frame clones and lacks some. The sample contains approximately 150,000 clones, around 85% of which appear only once. The source material was peripheral blood. The receptors derive from a woman older than 75 with COVID-19, enrolled during active disease.

The sample holds a few counts of this clone. The rearrangement uses TRBV5-1 and TRBJ2-3, with TRBD2 matching over 7 bases. CDR1 SGHRS and CDR2 YFSETQ come from the germline V gene. The V and J ends lost 0 bases and 5 bases, in that order; junction bases with no gene match: 6. The CDR3 loop spans 15 amino acids. In DNA form, the CDR3 reads TGCGCCAGCAGCTTGGAGGGCTCGGGAGGAGATACGCAGTATTTT. Residues: CASSLEGSGGDTQYF.

The chain uses TRBV5-1 and TRBJ2-5; D ambiguous. V was shortened by 8 bases and J by 2 bases, with 16 bases between the two germline ends. This CDR3 is built from 14 residues. Germline V gene sequence: CDR1 SGHRS, CDR2 YFSETQ. Here the CDR3 reads CASQTANSQETQYF. Here the CDR3 DNA reads TGCGCCAGTCAAACAGCTAACAGTCAAGAGACCCAGTACTTC.

The chain uses TRBV4-1 and TRBJ1-2; D might be TRBD1 (6 bases). Germline V gene sequence: CDR1 MGHRA, CDR2 YSYEKL. The CDR3 totals 13 residues. V lost 1 base and J lost 7, with 10 bases in between. The CDR3 nucleotides read TGCGCCAGCAGCCAAGTTGGGGACATTGGCTACACCTTC. Its protein is CASSQVGDIGYTF.

V gene TRBV7-8 combines with J gene TRBJ2-6; tentative D call: TRBD1 (6 bases). Germline values: CDR1 SGHVS, CDR2 FQNEAQ. The germline V and J ends were trimmed by 2 bases and 3 bases, with 14 bases remaining between them. The CDR3 has 17 residues. CDR3: CASSLMQGLGGANVLTF. In nucleotides, the CDR3 is TGTGCCAGCAGCTTAATGCAGGGGCTAGGTGGGGCCAACGTCCTGACTTTC. Looking up the rest from reference TRBV7-8 and TRBJ2-6 gives the full variable domain: GAGVSQSPRYKVAKRGQDVALRCDPISGHVSLFWYQQALGQGPEFLTYFQNEAQLDKSGLPSDRFFAERPEGSVSTLKIQRTQQEDSAVYLCASSLMQGLGGANVLTFGAGSRLTVL.

The chain couples TRBV9 to TRBJ1-4, with D hard to call. This CDR3 region has 12 residues. The V end was cut by 0 bases, the J end by 14 bases, with 11 bases between. In germline, CDR1 is SGDLS, CDR2 YYNGEE. In nucleotides, the CDR3 is TGTGCCAGCAGCGTAGAAACGAGGTCCCTGTTTTTT. Translation: CASSVETRSLFF.

CDR3 sequence reads: CASSSGVAFSGNTIYF. The CDR3 bases are TGTGCCAGCTCTAGCGGGGTTGCTTTCTCTGGAAACACCATATATTTT. This rearrangement joins TRBV18 to TRBJ1-3; no firm D call. V gave up 6 bases and J gave up 0 bases, with 15 bases separating them. The germline gives CDR1 KGHSH, CDR2 LQKENI. The CDR3 spans 16 residues.

V and J are TRBV7-5 and TRBJ1-4; the table assigns TRBD1, which was not confirmed against the DNA. TRBV7-5 is noted as a pseudogene. This CDR3 spans 16 amino acids. CDR3 bases: TGTGCCAGAAGCTTACAGGACAGGGGGCTTGATGAAAAACTGTTTTTT. As protein: CARSLQDRGLDEKLFF.

The chain links TRBV12-3 or TRBV12-4 to TRBJ1-1; 8 positions match TRBD1. Losses at the gene ends were 2 bases for V and 8 bases for J; bases not matched to a gene: 4. The CDR3 loop spans 13 amino acids. The CDR3 region is CASSLRTGREAFF. The CDR3 DNA reads as TGTGCCAGCAGTTTACGGACAGGGCGAGAAGCTTTCTTT.

V and J are TRBV5-6 and TRBJ1-3; D ambiguous. The CDR3 runs to 14 residues. V was cut by 3 bases and J by 0 bases, with 7 bases left in between. From germline, CDR1 is SGHDT and CDR2 YYEEEE. The CDR3 loop is CASSSRSSGNTIYF. In DNA, the CDR3 is TGTGCCAGCAGCTCGCGTTCCTCTGGAAACACCATATATTTT.

The V and J genes are TRBV5-6 and TRBJ2-7, with D perhaps matching TRBD2 (5 bases). The V gene lost 4 bases and the J gene lost 6 bases, with 17 bases spanning the gap. This CDR3 has 14 amino acids. Germline values: CDR1 SGHDT, CDR2 YYEEEE. CDR3 protein: CASSRGPLAPEQYF. The CDR3 nucleotides read TGTGCCAGCAGCCGAGGGCCCCTAGCTCCCGAGCAGTACTTC. Variable domain in full (rest from reference TRBV5-6 and TRBJ2-7): DAGVTQSPTHLIKTRGQQVTLRCSPKSGHDTVSWYQQALGQGPQFIFQYYEEEERQRGNFPDRFSGHQFPNYSSELNVNALLLGDSALYLCASSRGPLAPEQYFGPGTRLTVT.

The genes are TRBV29-1 and TRBJ1-2; possible D gene TRBD1, 6 bases. Germline assignment: CDR1 SQVTM and CDR2 ANQGSEA. V lost 7 bases and J lost 6, with 24 bases in between. This CDR3 region has 15 residues. The CDR3 nucleotides are TGCAGCGCCGATGGGGGCACAGGGAGAGTTGATGGCTACACCTTC. The encoded protein is CSADGGTGRVDGYTF.

V gene TRBV27 combines with J gene TRBJ2-7; D is unclear. Germline values: CDR1 MNHEY, CDR2 SMNVEV (reference sequence). The V gene lost 3 bases and the J gene lost 0 bases, with 12 bases spanning the gap. This CDR3 contains 15 residues. The DNA of the CDR3 is TGTGCCAGCAGTTTTTGTTGTTGGAGCTCCTACGAGCAGTACTTC. Its translation is CASSFCCWSSYEQYF.

The V and J genes are TRBV27 and TRBJ2-1, with a possible D match to TRBD1 (5 bases). Germline assignment: CDR1 MNHEY and CDR2 SMNVEV (reference sequence). This CDR3 region has 16 residues. The V gene lost 2 bases and the J gene lost 7 bases, with 18 bases spanning the gap. CDR3 sequence reads: CASSLQGMVGWNEQFF. CDR3 bases: TGTGCCAGCAGTTTACAGGGTATGGTAGGTTGGAATGAGCAGTTCTTC.

This chain links TRBV29-1 with TRBJ2-7; perhaps TRBD2 as D (5 bases). Germline V gene sequence: CDR1 SQVTM, CDR2 ANQGSEA. The CDR3 covers 14 residues. Trimming removed 3 bases from V and 3 bases from J, with 15 bases in between. CDR3 sequence reads: CSVERVRPIYEQYF. CDR3 DNA sequence: TGCAGCGTTGAGCGGGTTCGGCCTATCTACGAGCAGTACTTC.

The chain couples TRBV2 to TRBJ2-1; 12 bases map to TRBD2. CDR3 size: 15 residues. Germline values: CDR1 SNHLY, CDR2 FYNNEI. V gave up 9 bases and J gave up 4 bases; unmatched junction bases: 7. The CDR3 spells CASITLAGGYNEQFF. CDR3 bases: TGTGCCAGTATAACCCTAGCGGGGGGGTACAATGAGCAGTTCTTC.

The chain combines TRBV5-1 with TRBJ2-1, with 8 bases lining up with TRBD1. V gave up 6 bases and J gave up 5 bases; unmatched junction bases: 10. This CDR3 comprises 15 residues. The V gene's germline CDR1 is SGHRS and CDR2 YFSETQ. DNA for the CDR3: TGCGCCAGCAAAAACCAGGGGGCGGTCCACAATGAGCAGTTCTTC. Protein: CASKNQGAVHNEQFF. Complete variable domain (other parts from reference TRBV5-1 and TRBJ2-1): KAGVTQTPRYLIKTRGQQVTLSCSPISGHRSVSWYQQTPGQGLQFLFEYFSETQRNKGNFPGRFSGRQFSNSRSEMNVSTLELGDSALYLCASKNQGAVHNEQFFGPGTRLTVL.

The chain links TRBV5-1 to TRBJ2-6; maybe TRBD1 (5 bases). This CDR3 spans 15 amino acids. The ends were cut back, 4 bases at V and 4 bases at J, with 12 bases in the middle. CDR1 SGHRS and CDR2 YFSETQ come from the germline V gene. CDR3 amino acids: CASSETVPGANVLTF. In nucleotides, the CDR3 is TGCGCCAGCAGCGAGACAGTTCCGGGGGCCAACGTCCTGACTTTC.

This chain connects TRBV5-1 to TRBJ1-1; the match to TRBD1 covers 7 bases. V gave up 3 bases and J gave up 4 bases; unmatched junction bases: 9. From germline, CDR1 is SGHRS and CDR2 YFSETQ. CDR3 size: 15 residues. CDR3 DNA sequence: TGCGCCAGCAGCTCGACACAGGGGCGGGTCACTGAAGCTTTCTTT. Encoded protein: CASSSTQGRVTEAFF.

The V and J genes are TRBV5-1 and TRBJ2-1; 13 bases map to TRBD2. Germline V lookup: CDR1 SGHRS, CDR2 YFSETQ. This CDR3 contains 17 residues. V trimming: 0 bases; J trimming: 4 bases; junction bases outside the gene matches: 4. The CDR3 reads CASSLGLAGGQYNEQFF. CDR3 DNA sequence: TGCGCCAGCAGCTTGGGACTAGCGGGAGGCCAATACAATGAGCAGTTCTTC.

The rearrangement links TRBV13 to TRBJ2-7; D possibly corresponds to TRBD1 (6 bases). V lost 6 bases and J lost 3, with 12 bases in between. The CDR3 consists of 13 residues. CDR1 is PRHDT and CDR2 is FYEKMQ in the germline V gene (reference sequence). Here the CDR3 reads CASSPGHDYEQYF. CDR3 DNA: TGTGCCAGCAGTCCGGGACACGACTACGAGCAGTACTTC.

The J gene is TRBJ2-2, the V gene TRBV18; TRBD2 aligns across 8 bases. CDR3 length: 13 residues. The V and J ends lost 9 bases and 7 bases, in that order; junction bases with no gene match: 7. From germline, CDR1 is KGHSH and CDR2 LQKENI. The DNA of the CDR3 is TGTGCCAGTAGCGGGGAGTTCCTCGGGGAGCTGTTTTTT. Translation gives CASSGEFLGELFF.

A note on this clone: Other DNA sequences in the same sample also yield this CDR3. The rearrangement joins TRBV5-4 to TRBJ1-2; TRBD1 is a possible D gene (5 bases). V gave up 4 bases and J gave up 2 bases, with 12 bases separating them. This CDR3 is built from 14 residues. Germline CDR1 is SGHNT and CDR2 is YYREEE (reference sequence). The CDR3 sequence: CASSPPRGNYGYTF. In nucleotides, the CDR3 is TGTGCCAGCAGCCCCCCTAGGGGAAACTATGGCTACACCTTC.

The chain has TRBV12-5 and TRBJ1-1; maybe TRBD1 (5 bases). Trimming cost V 2 bases and J 4 bases, with 8 bases left between them. Germline CDR1 LGHNT, CDR2 FRNRAP. The CDR3 is made up of 13 amino acids. This CDR3 reads CASGLLGATEAFF. CDR3 bases: TGTGCTAGTGGTTTGTTAGGGGCCACTGAAGCTTTCTTT.

The gene calls are TRBV2 and TRBJ2-5; the D gene is possibly TRBD2 (6 bases). Trimming left V 10 bases short and J 1 base short, with 13 bases between. The CDR3 consists of 13 residues. Germline V gene sequence: CDR1 SNHLY, CDR2 FYNNEI. CDR3 bases: TGTGCCACCGCGTCCGGGGGCCAAGAGACCCAGTACTTC. This gives the protein CATASGGQETQYF.

The chain is built from TRBV7-2 and TRBJ1-5; D ambiguous. The V and J ends lost 2 bases and 4 bases respectively, with 9 bases between them. Germline V gene data show CDR1 as SGHTA and CDR2 as FQGNSA. The CDR3 is 14 residues long. This CDR3 reads CASSLQPQNQPQHF. DNA for the CDR3: TGTGCCAGCAGCTTACAACCTCAGAATCAGCCCCAGCATTTT.

The chain links TRBV2 to TRBJ1-2; 7 positions match TRBD1. V gave up 6 bases and J gave up 7 bases; unmatched junction bases: 8. Germline CDR1 is SNHLY and CDR2 is FYNNEI. The CDR3 runs to 13 residues. The CDR3: CASRVTGESGYTF. In DNA, the CDR3 is TGTGCCAGCAGGGTAACAGGGGAAAGTGGCTACACCTTC. Drawing the rest from reference TRBV2 and TRBJ1-2, the complete variable domain is EPEVTQTPSHQVTQMGQEVILRCVPISNHLYFYWYRQILGQKVEFLVSFYNNEISEKSEIFDDQFSVERPDGSNFTLKIRSTKLEDSAMYFCASRVTGESGYTFGSGTRLTVV.

In its sample, this clone was seen a few times. The V gene is TRBV7-9, the J gene TRBJ1-2, with D possibly TRBD1 on 6 matching bases. The germline V gene has CDR1 SEHNR and CDR2 FQNEAQ (reference sequence). With 5 bases removed from V and 4 bases from J, the gap between germline ends came to 11 bases. CDR3 length equals 13 residues. The CDR3 region has the DNA TGTGCCAGCAGCGAAGACAGGTTCTATGGCTACACCTTC. It codes for CASSEDRFYGYTF.

V gene TRBV28 combines with J gene TRBJ1-5; D not resolved. This CDR3 spans 13 amino acids. V lost 3 bases to trimming and J lost 0 bases, with 3 bases between them. CDR1 is MDHEN and CDR2 is SYDVKM in the germline V gene. The CDR3 is CASSFNSNQPQHF. The CDR3 DNA reads TGTGCCAGCAGTTTTAATAGCAATCAGCCCCAGCATTTT.

V is TRBV6-2 or TRBV6-3 and J is TRBJ2-5, with 11 bases fitting TRBD2. This CDR3 has 17 residues. J gave up 1 base and V 7 bases, and 11 bases lay outside the gene matches. CDR1 is MNHEY and CDR2 is SVGEGT in the germline V gene. CDR3 in amino acids: CASNPSGTSGGQETQYF. The CDR3 DNA is TGTGCCAGCAACCCCTCAGGCACTAGCGGGGGCCAAGAGACCCAGTACTTC.

CDR3 sequence: CASSQSGTSGLGYEQYF. In DNA form, the CDR3 reads TGTGCCAGCAGCCAGTCGGGGACTAGCGGTCTAGGGTACGAGCAGTACTTC. This rearrangement joins TRBV25-1 to TRBJ2-7; 11 positions agree with TRBD2. This CDR3 spans 17 amino acids. Germline CDR1 MGHDK, CDR2 SYGVNS. Trimming took 6 bases from V and 4 from J; bases not matched to a gene: 14.

This clone came up once. The chain joins TRBV2 to TRBJ1-2; tentative D call: TRBD1 (5 bases). Germline V lookup: CDR1 SNHLY, CDR2 FYNNEI. The CDR3 contains 15 residues. V lost 8 bases, J lost 8 bases, and 24 bases lay in between. CDR3 residues: CASGATTPSRGGYTF. CDR3 sequence (DNA): TGTGCCAGCGGGGCAACCACCCCTAGCCGGGGGGGCTACACCTTC. The full variable domain, rest sourced from reference TRBV2 and TRBJ1-2, is EPEVTQTPSHQVTQMGQEVILRCVPISNHLYFYWYRQILGQKVEFLVSFYNNEISEKSEIFDDQFSVERPDGSNFTLKIRSTKLEDSAMYFCASGATTPSRGGYTFGSGTRLTVV.

The DNA of the CDR3 is TGTGCCAGCGGGACAGGGGCCAGGGACACAGATACGCAGTATTTT. Amino acid sequence: CASGTGARDTDTQYF. The chain employs TRBV7-9 and TRBJ2-3; 10 nucleotides match TRBD1. Germline CDR1 and CDR2: SEHNR and FQNEAQ (reference sequence). Trimming took 8 bases from V and 2 from J; bases not matched to a gene: 7. The CDR3 has 15 amino acids.